Sequencing of this T cell receptor (beta chain) was carried out in a study of T cells after yellow fever vaccination. Across the study: Preparation of the low-cell-number fractions used SMART-Seq v4 Ultra Low Input. Study results and caveats: Post-booster samples contained most primary-vaccination clones (around 96% CD4, approximately 88% CD8). Repertoires sorted by FACS could include abundant clonotypes that are contaminants from the bulk population.

This clonotype has at least ten counts. The antigen is unknown. TCR cDNA, made by 5'RACE template switching, carried an added universal primer site and UMIs. TCRdb ran MiXCR on the 5' RACE reads and lists one entry per CDR3 protein. The table lists over 130,000 distinct CDR3 sequences, more than 6% of them singletons. This clonotype was sampled from a man under 40 who received the YFV17D yellow fever vaccine. The specimen was CD4+ T cells sorted from PBMCs, collected 5 days after the yellow fever booster vaccination.

CDR3 coding DNA: TGTGCCAGCAGCCCCCCCGGGACAGGGGTATCGGGGGAGACCCAGTACTTC. It encodes CASSPPGTGVSGETQYF. The genes are TRBV28 and TRBJ2-5; 10 nucleotides match TRBD1. The CDR3 consists of 17 residues. Per germline, CDR1 MDHEN and CDR2 SYDVKM. The trim removed 6 bases at V and 5 bases at J, leaving 15 bases unmatched.